Listed here is a single T cell receptor beta chain. The authors spiked synthetic TCR analog templates into each PCR. This table comes from immunoSEQ multiplex PCR, and its TCRdb copy is limited to in-frame clones, with some not included. The repertoire holds some 100,000 clones, with 89% as singletons. The data were obtained in a study of PD-L1 blockade in urothelial cancer. Overall study context: When patients started atezolizumab in about 2014, it was given at 1,200 mg intravenously every 3 weeks. Once treatment had started, blood was analyzed at 3 weeks (second dose) and again at 6 weeks.

Time point noted: pretreatment peripheral blood. Patients were living with locally advanced or metastatic urothelial carcinoma. The CDR3 consists of 12 residues. Trimming removed 8 bases at V and 10 bases at J, with 18 bases between. From germline, CDR1 is SQVTM and CDR2 ANQGSEA. V usage is TRBV29-1 and J usage is TRBJ2-1; D is perhaps TRBD2 (6 bases). Sequenced material: PBMCs, taken around atezolizumab (anti-PD-L1) treatment. This receptor was identified in a woman at least 80 years old with urothelial cancer. DNA for the CDR3: TGCAGCTATCGGCCCCTAGCGCACGAGCAGTTCTTC. It translates to CSYRPLAHEQFF.